Shown below are 20 T cell receptor beta chains from a single sample sequenced in a study of blood T cell repertoires in COVID-19. The protocol was immunoSEQ multiplex PCR, while the TCRdb copy is restricted to in-frame clones and leaves out a portion. In the table there are fewer than 200,000 clones, 85% of which are singletons. What was sequenced was peripheral blood. All receptors come from a human donor with acute or convalescent COVID-19. The donor label of this sample is uncertain.

This chain uses TRBV3-1 (or the pseudogene TRBV3-2) with TRBJ1-1; a possible D gene is TRBD1 (5 bases). Germline V gene data show CDR1 as LGHDT and CDR2 as YNNKEL (reference sequence). The CDR3 loop spans 14 amino acids. With 4 bases removed from V and 1 base from J, the gap between germline ends came to 10 bases. CDR3 bases: TGTGCCAGCAGCCTAGTCACAGGGAACACTGAAGCTTTCTTT. As protein: CASSLVTGNTEAFF.

The CDR3 bases are TGTGCCAGCAGTTCTCAGGGGGCGGGTCAGCCCCAGCATTTT. Amino acid sequence: CASSSQGAGQPQHF. The chain joins TRBV6-5 to TRBJ1-5; 8 nucleotides agree with TRBD1. V shed 4 bases, J shed 6 bases, and the junction held 5 bases outside the gene matches. The length of the CDR3 is 14 residues. Germline lookup yields CDR1 MNHEY and CDR2 SVGAGI.

The chain has TRBV7-2 and TRBJ1-5, with D unresolved. The germline V gene has CDR1 SGHTA and CDR2 FQGNSA. This CDR3 has 17 amino acids. V was cut by 4 bases and J by 0 bases, with 16 bases left in between. This CDR3 reads CASSSSGLRDSNQPQHF. The CDR3 DNA reads TGTGCCAGCAGCTCCTCCGGGCTGAGGGATAGCAATCAGCCCCAGCATTTT. The full variable domain, its missing parts supplied by reference TRBV7-2 and TRBJ1-5, is GAGVSQSPSNKVTEKGKDVELRCDPISGHTALYWYRQSLGQGLEFLIYFQGNSAPDKSGLPSDRFSAERTGGSVSTLTIQRTQQEDSAVYLCASSSSGLRDSNQPQHFGDGTRLSIL.

The chain recombines TRBV7-2 with TRBJ2-2; TRBD2 agrees at 7 bases. The CDR3 loop spans 15 amino acids. The V gene end was trimmed by 3 bases and the J gene end by 3 bases; junction bases not matched to a gene: 4. CDR1 is SGHTA, CDR2 FQGNSA, per germline. This CDR3 is CASSFSAGDTGELFF. The CDR3 DNA is TGTGCCAGCAGCTTTTCGGCGGGGGACACCGGGGAGCTGTTTTTT.

The chain employs TRBV7-9 and TRBJ1-5, with 8 positions matching TRBD1. CDR1 and CDR2 from the germline V gene are SEHNR and FQNEAQ (reference sequence). This CDR3 comprises 15 residues. J lost 5 bases, V lost 2 bases, and 5 bases had no gene match. This chain's CDR3 is CASSLSTGVHQPQHF. The CDR3 nucleotides read TGTGCCAGCAGCTTATCGACAGGGGTCCATCAGCCCCAGCATTTT.

This clone was seen once. This rearrangement joins TRBV11-3 to TRBJ1-1; D not certain. V lost 4 bases, J lost 5 bases, and 14 bases lay in between. The germline V gene encodes CDR1 SGHNT and CDR2 YENEEA. The CDR3 consists of 14 residues. The CDR3 DNA reads TGTGCCAGCAGCTCAGGTAAGGCTGGAACTGAAGCTTTCTTT. This sequence encodes CASSSGKAGTEAFF.

This chain connects TRBV24-1 to TRBJ2-1; 8 bases fit TRBD2. Germline V gene sequence: CDR1 KGHDR, CDR2 SFDVKD. The CDR3 has 16 amino acids. V gave up 5 bases and J gave up 2 bases; unmatched junction bases: 7. The CDR3 nucleotides read TGTGCCACCAGTGCCTGGGGCGGGGGGCCCTACAATGAGCAGTTCTTC. It yields the protein CATSAWGGGPYNEQFF.

The chain couples TRBV19 to TRBJ2-1; 8 bases line up with TRBD1. The J segment lost 4 bases and the V segment lost 7 bases, leaving 12 bases of the junction unmatched. Germline values: CDR1 LNHDA, CDR2 SQIVND (reference sequence). This CDR3 has 16 residues. DNA of the CDR3: TGTGCCAGTAATCTAATAGACAGGGGCCTTTACAATGAGCAGTTCTTC. Encoded protein: CASNLIDRGLYNEQFF.

CDR3 amino acids: CASRDTGTSVHEQYF. The DNA for the CDR3 is TGCGCCAGCAGGGATACCGGGACTAGCGTGCACGAGCAGTACTTC. The chain uses TRBV5-1 and TRBJ2-7, with 10 bases fitting TRBD2. The CDR3 totals 15 residues. Losses at the gene ends were 5 bases for V and 5 bases for J; bases not matched to a gene: 10. Germline V CDR1 and CDR2: SGHRS, YFSETQ.

This clone has a single count. The rearrangement joins TRBV3-1 (or the pseudogene TRBV3-2) to TRBJ1-4, with TRBD1 matching over 7 bases. The CDR3 spans 14 residues. J was trimmed by 3 bases and V by 7 bases; bases with no gene match: 5. Germline V CDR1 and CDR2: LGHDT, YNNKEL (reference sequence). In DNA, the CDR3 is TGTGCCAGCAACAGGGGCGGGGCTAATGAAAAACTGTTTTTT. Translating gives CASNRGGANEKLFF.

J is TRBJ2-5 and V is TRBV6-5, with 10 bases aligning to TRBD2. The CDR3 extends over 15 amino acids. Germline trimming cut 6 bases from V and 5 bases from J; bases unmatched to any gene: 9. Germline CDR1 MNHEY, CDR2 SVGAGI. The CDR3 region is CASRPSGGASETQYF. In DNA, the CDR3 is TGTGCCAGCAGACCCAGCGGGGGGGCCTCCGAGACCCAGTACTTC.

The chain combines TRBV5-4 with TRBJ1-2, with D perhaps matching TRBD1 (6 bases). From germline, CDR1 is SGHNT and CDR2 YYREEE (reference sequence). The CDR3 covers 16 residues. Trimming took off 0 bases at V and 1 base at J, with 13 bases between the two ends. The CDR3 region is CASSLGGGQSNYGYTF. The DNA for the CDR3 is TGTGCCAGCAGCTTGGGGGGTGGACAGAGTAACTATGGCTACACCTTC.

The genes are TRBV7-3 and TRBJ1-1; D remains unclear. V was trimmed by 5 bases and J by 0 bases, leaving 7 bases between them. The CDR3 sequence is 13 residues long. Per the germline V gene, CDR1 is SGHTA and CDR2 is FQGTGA. CDR3 protein: CASSEGVNTEAFF. The CDR3 nucleotides are TGTGCCAGCAGCGAGGGAGTGAACACTGAAGCTTTCTTT.

The chain joins TRBV5-1 to TRBJ2-5; 7 nucleotides align to TRBD1. Trimming at V came to 4 bases and at J to 2 bases, leaving 5 bases not matched to a gene. The CDR3 sequence is 14 residues long. Germline V gives CDR1 SGHRS, CDR2 YFSETQ. As DNA, the CDR3 is TGCGCCAGCAGCCAGGGGGACCTACAAGAGACCCAGTACTTC. Amino acid sequence: CASSQGDLQETQYF.

The V gene is TRBV5-1, the J gene TRBJ1-2, with a tentative D call TRBD1 (6 bases). The CDR3 loop spans 14 amino acids. The V gene's germline CDR1 is SGHRS and CDR2 YFSETQ. V lost 3 bases to trimming and J lost 2 bases, with 11 bases between them. The CDR3 sequence is CASSWTATNYGYTF. In DNA, the CDR3 is TGCGCCAGCAGCTGGACAGCTACGAACTATGGCTACACCTTC.

CDR3 sequence (DNA): TGTGCCATCAGTGACCGGGACAGGGGTGCCTACGAGCAGTACTTC. This translates into CAISDRDRGAYEQYF. V gene TRBV10-3 combines with J gene TRBJ2-7, with 10 bases identical to TRBD1. Germline V gene sequence: CDR1 ENHRY, CDR2 SYGVKD. The CDR3 has 15 residues. The ends lost 3 bases at V and 2 bases at J; junction bases unmatched: 4.

V is TRBV11-3 and J is TRBJ2-1; 8 positions match TRBD2. CDR1 is SGHNT, CDR2 YENEEA, per germline. Germline trimming cut 2 bases from V and 4 bases from J; bases unmatched to any gene: 1. The CDR3 runs to 14 residues. The CDR3 region has the DNA TGTGCCAGCAGCTTACGGGGGGGTTACAATGAGCAGTTCTTC. This sequence encodes CASSLRGGYNEQFF.

The chain is built from TRBV7-2 and TRBJ1-2; 8 bases line up with TRBD1. Germline V lookup: CDR1 SGHTA, CDR2 FQGNSA. Losses at the gene ends were 5 bases for V and 2 bases for J; bases not matched to a gene: 4. There are 14 residues in the CDR3. The CDR3 DNA follows: TGTGCCAGCAGCCCCCAGGGGGCGAACTATGGCTACACCTTC. Encoded protein: CASSPQGANYGYTF.

The chain recombines TRBV19 with TRBJ1-2, with D maybe TRBD1 (5 bases). Deletions cut 5 bases from V and 12 bases from J, with 25 bases between. Per germline, CDR1 LNHDA and CDR2 SQIVND (reference sequence). This CDR3 spans 15 amino acids. The CDR3 region has the DNA TGTGCCAGTAGTGCACCTCGGGGGACGGACTTAGTTAACACCTTC. Protein: CASSAPRGTDLVNTF.

V and J are TRBV28 and TRBJ1-1, with D hard to call. The CDR3 sequence is 14 residues long. Germline CDR1 is MDHEN and CDR2 is SYDVKM. The ends were cut back, 2 bases at V and 0 bases at J, with 7 bases in the middle. As DNA, the CDR3 is TGTGCCAGCAGTTTAGTACAGATGAACACTGAAGCTTTCTTT. It codes for CASSLVQMNTEAFF.